The 11 T cell receptor beta chains below come from one sample, sequenced in a study of blood T cell repertoires in COVID-19. TCRdb keeps only in-frame clones here, not all; method: immunoSEQ multiplex PCR. The top ten hold roughly 1.3% of the sample, which has approximately 300,000 clones, around four fifths seen once. The sample comprised peripheral blood. All receptors derive from a woman in her 50s with acute or convalescent COVID-19.

Only a few counts were recorded for this clone. The chain is built from TRBV15 and TRBJ1-2; D not certain. V lost 4 bases and J lost 3, with 6 bases in between. Germline CDR1 reads LNHNV; CDR2 reads YYDKDF (reference sequence). The CDR3 has 12 amino acids. The CDR3 here is CATSKADYGYTF. Here the CDR3 DNA reads TGTGCCACCAGCAAAGCTGACTATGGCTACACCTTC.

The chain employs TRBV10-3 and TRBJ2-7, with 9 bases identical to TRBD2. Trimming took 3 bases from V and 4 from J; bases not matched to a gene: 4. The CDR3 consists of 14 residues. The germline gives CDR1 ENHRY, CDR2 SYGVKD. The CDR3 DNA sequence: TGTGCCATCAGTGATCCTAGCGGGACATACGAGCAGTACTTC. Protein: CAISDPSGTYEQYF.

The chain carries TRBV5-4 and TRBJ2-1; weak D call: TRBD2 (7 bases). Germline CDR1 is SGHNT and CDR2 is YYREEE (reference sequence). The CDR3 runs to 16 residues. Trimming took 4 bases from V and 0 from J, leaving 14 bases between them. CDR3 loop: CASSVGGGPSYNEQFF. The CDR3 DNA is TGTGCCAGCAGCGTCGGCGGGGGCCCCTCCTACAATGAGCAGTTCTTC.

CDR3 nucleotide sequence: TGTGCCAGAAGCTTGAGGGCTGAACTAGCGAACTATGAGCAGTTCTTC. Translation: CARSLRAELANYEQFF. The chain combines TRBV5-3 with TRBJ2-1; TRBD2 aligns across 7 bases. TRBV5-3 is an open reading frame, and its role is uncertain. With 1 base clipped from V and 8 bases from J, the junction kept 12 bases outside the gene matches. There are 16 residues in the CDR3.

In this sample, this clone turned up a few times. The chain links TRBV13 to TRBJ2-7; D is uncertain. Germline V gives CDR1 PRHDT, CDR2 FYEKMQ (reference sequence). Trimming cost V 0 bases and J 4 bases, with 7 bases left between them. The CDR3 spans 13 residues. This CDR3 is CASSLGTDYEQYV. The CDR3 DNA sequence: TGTGCCAGCAGCTTAGGAACAGATTACGAGCAGTACGTC.

The chain employs TRBV7-2 and TRBJ1-1, with D perhaps TRBD1 (5 bases). Trimming pared 3 bases from V and 1 base from J, leaving 9 bases between. Germline CDR1 and CDR2: SGHTA and FQGNSA. CDR3 length: 14 residues. DNA for the CDR3: TGTGCCAGCAGCTTTAGTAGGGGGAACACTGAAGCTTTCTTT. Translation: CASSFSRGNTEAFF.

The chain uses TRBV12-5 and TRBJ1-1; D might be TRBD1 (6 bases). With 5 bases removed from V and 6 bases from J, the gap between germline ends came to 13 bases. Per germline, CDR1 LGHNT and CDR2 FRNRAP. The CDR3 extends over 13 amino acids. DNA for the CDR3: TGTGCTAGTGGTGTACCAGGGGAAGCTGAAGCTTTCTTT. As protein: CASGVPGEAEAFF.

The chain is built from TRBV28 and TRBJ1-1; no reliable D call. From germline, CDR1 is MDHEN and CDR2 SYDVKM. The CDR3 runs 11 residues. Trimming cost V 5 bases and J 4 bases, with 5 bases left between them. The CDR3 coding sequence is TGTGCCAGCAGTGAGATCACTGAAGCTTTCTTT. It is translated as CASSEITEAFF. Full variable domain (rest looked up from reference TRBV28 and TRBJ1-1): DVKVTQSSRYLVKRTGEKVFLECVQDMDHENMFWYRQDPGLGLRLIYFSYDVKMKEKGDIPEGYSVSREKKERFSLILESASTNQTSMYLCASSEITEAFFGQGTRLTVV.

This rearrangement joins TRBV10-1 to TRBJ1-1; 7 positions match TRBD1. The V gene end was trimmed by 0 bases and the J gene end by 0 bases; junction bases not matched to a gene: 4. The CDR3 has 16 residues. Germline lookup yields CDR1 WNHNN and CDR2 SYGVQD (reference sequence). The CDR3 here is CASSESGQLMNTEAFF. As DNA, the CDR3 is TGCGCCAGCAGTGAGTCGGGACAGCTTATGAACACTGAAGCTTTCTTT.

The chain has TRBV15 and TRBJ1-2; D not resolved. This CDR3 is 16 amino acids long. V was pared by 5 bases and J by 4 bases, with 20 bases between. From germline, CDR1 is LNHNV and CDR2 YYDKDF (reference sequence). The CDR3 DNA reads as TGTGCCACCAGCTGGGTGGCAGCCAGACGACTCTATGGCTACACCTTC. It specifies CATSWVAARRLYGYTF.

The V and J genes are TRBV5-4 and TRBJ2-3; 9 bases align to TRBD2. The CDR3 has 16 amino acids. V shed 4 bases, J shed 1 base, and the junction held 7 bases outside the gene matches. CDR1 SGHNT and CDR2 YYREEE come from the germline V gene (reference sequence). The CDR3 sequence is CASSADLAGRTDTQYF. CDR3 in DNA: TGTGCCAGCAGCGCTGATCTAGCGGGACGCACAGATACGCAGTATTTT.